Listed below are T cell receptor beta chains from one sample, sequenced in a study of blood T cells in healthy people across ages. TCRdb fed the 5' RACE reads into MiXCR, producing one record per CDR3 protein. The sample carries about 780,000 distinct CDR3 sequences, around 24% recorded once. These data also formed part of another study, on T cells of mothers and their children.

The sequencing sample was made of blood. These TCRs come from a boy aged 5-17 years in good health. CDR3s include the opening cysteine and the closing phenylalanine or tryptophan. A D gene is named only where the DNA matches it firmly. Size is stated for part of the rows, as once, few or many counts, or as a class when the clone is expanded.

NA | TRBJ2-1 | NA | TRBV29-1 | TGCAGCGTTGAAGACGGAGGCCTCCTCGGCTCCTACAATGAGCAGTTCTTC | CSVEDGGLLGSYNEQFF
NA | TRBJ2-2 | few | TRBV15 | TGTGCCACCAGGGCGAGAGGGAGCACAACCGGGGAGCTGTTTTTT | CATRARGSTTGELFF
TRBD1 | TRBJ1-1 | few | TRBV29-1 | TGCAGCGTTGAAGCAGGGGGCACTGAAGCTTTCTTT | CSVEAGGTEAFF
NA | TRBJ1-5 | NA | TRBV12-3/TRBV12-4 | TGTGCCAGCAGGCCCGGGAGCAATCAGCCCCAGCATTTT | CASRPGSNQPQHF
TRBD1 | TRBJ2-7 | NA | TRBV28 | TGTGCCAGCAGTCGTCCAGGGGGCCTGTACGAGCAGTACTTC | CASSRPGGLYEQYF
NA | TRBJ1-3 | few | TRBV5-1 | TGCGCCAGCCGGGGACAAGCTTCCTCTGGAAACACCATATATTTT | CASRGQASSGNTIYF
NA | TRBJ2-3 | NA | TRBV29-1 | TGCAGCGCTACAGGGACTAGCACAGATACGCAGTATTTT | CSATGTSTDTQYF
NA | TRBJ2-3 | few | TRBV15 | TGTGCCACCAGTTTCGGCGACCCCACAGATACGCAGTATTTT | CATSFGDPTDTQYF
NA | TRBJ2-3 | NA | TRBV20-1 | TGCAGTCCCCCTCCCTCTGGCACAGATACGCAGTATTTT | CSPPPSGTDTQYF
NA | TRBJ2-5 | NA | TRBV20-1 | TGCAGTGCTAGAGAGGGGGGCCTGGGGGAGACCCAGTACTTC | CSAREGGLGETQYF
NA | TRBJ2-7 | few | TRBV5-5 | TGTGCCAGCAGCTTGGGGACAGACCCCTACGAGCAGTACTTC | CASSLGTDPYEQYF
NA | TRBJ2-3 | NA | TRBV5-1 | TGCGCCAGCAGCGTCTCAGGGACTAGCACAGATACGCAGTATTTT | CASSVSGTSTDTQYF
TRBD1 | TRBJ1-5 | few | TRBV10-3 | TGTGCCATCAGCCCCGACAGGGAGGGTCAGCCCCAGCATTTT | CAISPDREGQPQHF
NA | TRBJ2-4 | NA | TRBV10-3 | TGTGCCATCAGTGAGGGCAGCCTAGCCAAAAACATTCAGTACTTC | CAISEGSLAKNIQYF
TRBD2 | TRBJ2-1 | NA | TRBV20-1 | TGCAGTGCTAGTTATCGGGGGGGCCTAACCCGATACAATGAGCAGTTCTTC | CSASYRGGLTRYNEQFF
TRBD1 | TRBJ1-1 | few | TRBV10-2 | TGCGCCAGCGCCCAGGGGGTGGGTGAAGCTTTCTTT | CASAQGVGEAFF
NA | TRBJ2-1 | NA | TRBV14 | TGTGCCAGCAGCCAAGATTTCGGGGCCTACAATGAGCAGTTCTTC | CASSQDFGAYNEQFF
TRBD2 | TRBJ2-3 | few | TRBV10-3 | TGTGCCTCTTCCTCGGAGGGGACTAGCGGGGGGTTTGGCACAGATACGCAGTATTTT | CASSSEGTSGGFGTDTQYF
NA | TRBJ2-1 | NA | TRBV6-5 | TGTGCCAGCAGTCGGGGGCCGGGCTCCTACAATGAGCAGTTCTTC | CASSRGPGSYNEQFF
TRBD2 | TRBJ2-7 | NA | TRBV3-1 | TGTGCCAGCAGCCAAGATAGCGGGCTGTCCTACGAGCAGTACTTC | CASSQDSGLSYEQYF
TRBD1 | TRBJ1-2 | NA | TRBV6-1 | TGTGCCAGCAGCGGGACAGGGGTGGATGGCTACACCTTC | CASSGTGVDGYTF
NA | TRBJ2-5 | NA | TRBV4-2 | TGTGCCAGCAGCCGGTTGTACCCGCAAGAGACCCAGTACTTC | CASSRLYPQETQYF
NA | TRBJ1-3 | NA | TRBV9 | TGTGCCAGCAGCGTAGCGGGCAGGGCCCCTGGAAACACCATATATTTT | CASSVAGRAPGNTIYF
NA | TRBJ1-6 | NA | TRBV3-1 | TGTGCCAGCAGCCAAGAGGGGGGAGGCTCACCCCTCCACTTT | CASSQEGGGSPLHF
NA | TRBJ2-7 | NA | TRBV6-5 | TGTGCCAGCGCAGGGACCCCCTACGAGCAGTACTTC | CASAGTPYEQYF
NA | TRBJ1-2 | NA | TRBV29-1 | TGCAGCGTTGAAGGGACGGTAAACTATGGCTACACCTTC | CSVEGTVNYGYTF
TRBD2 | TRBJ2-3 | few | TRBV20-1 | TGCAGTCCCTACGTCCCGGGGGGGCCATGGGATACGCAGTATTTT | CSPYVPGGPWDTQYF
NA | TRBJ1-5 | NA | TRBV29-1 | TGCAGCGTTCTCGAGTATAGCAATCAGCCCCAGCATTTT | CSVLEYSNQPQHF
TRBD1 | TRBJ2-5 | NA | TRBV2 | TGTGCCAGCGTTTCGACAGGGATGGGGACCCAGTACTTC | CASVSTGMGTQYF